This TCR beta chain was sequenced for a study of OX40 agonist ivuxolimab in advanced cancers. This CDR3 spans 15 amino acids. V shed 6 bases and J shed 1 base, with 15 bases lying between them. The germline V gene encodes CDR1 LNHDA and CDR2 SQIVND (reference sequence). Produced via immunoSEQ multiplex PCR; TCRdb's table is partial and in-frame only. The profile shows 95,000 to 150,000 clones, roughly 95% of them singletons. This chain links TRBV19 with TRBJ1-1; D not resolved. The TCR originated in an adult with an advanced solid tumor such as melanoma, head and neck, liver or kidney cancer. The material was CD4+ or CD8+ T cells sorted from blood, obtained in a trial of the OX40 agonist ivuxolimab. The CDR3 sequence: CASRVQTPPNTEAFF. The DNA of the CDR3 is TGTGCCAGTAGAGTGCAGACCCCTCCGAACACTGAAGCTTTCTTT.